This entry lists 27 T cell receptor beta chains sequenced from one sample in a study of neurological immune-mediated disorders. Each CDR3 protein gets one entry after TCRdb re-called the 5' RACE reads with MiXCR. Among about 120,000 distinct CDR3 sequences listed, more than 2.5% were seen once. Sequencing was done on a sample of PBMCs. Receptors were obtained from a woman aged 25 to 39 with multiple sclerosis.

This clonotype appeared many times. This CDR3 reads CASSLGDYHYNEQFF. The CDR3 DNA reads as TGTGCCAGCAGCTTGGGGGACTACCACTACAATGAGCAGTTCTTC. The chain uses TRBV5-8 and TRBJ2-1, with TRBD2 identical over 7 bases. This CDR3 has 15 residues. Unmatched junction bases numbered 3, after V lost 0 bases and J lost 3 bases. Per the germline V gene, CDR1 is SGHTS and CDR2 is YDEGEE.

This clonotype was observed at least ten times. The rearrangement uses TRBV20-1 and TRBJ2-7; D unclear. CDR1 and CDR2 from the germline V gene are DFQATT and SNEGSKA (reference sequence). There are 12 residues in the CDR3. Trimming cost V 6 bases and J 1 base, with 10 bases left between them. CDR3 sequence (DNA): TGCAGTGCAACCCCCCGTTCCTACGAGCAGTACTTC. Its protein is CSATPRSYEQYF.

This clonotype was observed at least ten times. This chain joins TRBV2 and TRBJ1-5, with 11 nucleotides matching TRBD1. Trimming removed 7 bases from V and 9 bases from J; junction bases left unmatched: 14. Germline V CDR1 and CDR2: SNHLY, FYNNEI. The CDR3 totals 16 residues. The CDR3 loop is CASTEGGQGVAGPQHF. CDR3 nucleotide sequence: TGTGCCAGCACCGAAGGGGGACAGGGGGTGGCAGGGCCCCAGCATTTT.

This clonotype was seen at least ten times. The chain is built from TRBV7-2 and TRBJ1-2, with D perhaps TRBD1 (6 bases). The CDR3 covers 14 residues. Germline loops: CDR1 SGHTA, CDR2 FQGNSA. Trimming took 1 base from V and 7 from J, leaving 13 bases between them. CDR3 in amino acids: CASSLVQGGTGYTF. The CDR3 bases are TGTGCCAGCAGCTTAGTACAGGGAGGGACTGGCTACACCTTC.

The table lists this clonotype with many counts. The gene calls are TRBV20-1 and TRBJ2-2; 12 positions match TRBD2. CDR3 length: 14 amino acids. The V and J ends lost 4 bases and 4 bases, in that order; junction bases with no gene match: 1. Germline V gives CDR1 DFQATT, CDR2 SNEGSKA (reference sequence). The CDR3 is CSAKTSGSTGELFF. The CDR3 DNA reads TGCAGTGCTAAGACTAGCGGGAGCACCGGGGAGCTGTTTTTT.

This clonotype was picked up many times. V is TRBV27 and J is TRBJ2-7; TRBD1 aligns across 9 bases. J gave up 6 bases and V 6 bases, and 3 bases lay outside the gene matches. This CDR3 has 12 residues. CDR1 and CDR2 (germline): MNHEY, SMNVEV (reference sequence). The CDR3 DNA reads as TGTGCCAGCAGCGACAGGGGGTCCGAGCAGTACTTC. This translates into CASSDRGSEQYF.

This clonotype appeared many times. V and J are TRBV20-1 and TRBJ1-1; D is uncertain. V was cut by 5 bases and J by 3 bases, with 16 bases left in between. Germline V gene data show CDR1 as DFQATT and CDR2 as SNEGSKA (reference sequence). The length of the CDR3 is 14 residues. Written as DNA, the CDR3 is TGCAGTGCTCGACTTACTAAAGGAGACACTGAAGCTTTCTTT. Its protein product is CSARLTKGDTEAFF.

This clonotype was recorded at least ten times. The CDR3 DNA is TGTGCCACCAGCAGAGTGTTATTGGGAGGGGCGGTCCCCTACAATGAGCAGTTCTTC. Amino acids: CATSRVLLGGAVPYNEQFF. This rearrangement joins TRBV15 to TRBJ2-1, with TRBD2 matching 7 bases. V lost 1 base to trimming and J lost 2 bases; unmatched junction nucleotides: 14. The CDR3 consists of 19 residues. CDR1 is LNHNV and CDR2 is YYDKDF in the germline V gene (reference sequence).

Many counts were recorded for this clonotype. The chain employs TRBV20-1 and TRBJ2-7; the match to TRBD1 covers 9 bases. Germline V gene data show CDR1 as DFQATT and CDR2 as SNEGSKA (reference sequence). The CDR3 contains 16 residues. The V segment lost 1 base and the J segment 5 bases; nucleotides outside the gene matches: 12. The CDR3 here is CSARAPLPGQGDEQYF. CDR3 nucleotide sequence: TGCAGTGCTAGAGCCCCCCTTCCGGGACAGGGCGACGAGCAGTACTTC.

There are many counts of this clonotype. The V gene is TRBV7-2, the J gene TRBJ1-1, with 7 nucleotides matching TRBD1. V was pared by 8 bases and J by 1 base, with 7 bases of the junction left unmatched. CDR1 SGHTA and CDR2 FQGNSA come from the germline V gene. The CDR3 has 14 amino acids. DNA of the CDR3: TGTGCCAGCCGCCCGACAGGGAAGAACACTGAAGCTTTCTTT. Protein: CASRPTGKNTEAFF.

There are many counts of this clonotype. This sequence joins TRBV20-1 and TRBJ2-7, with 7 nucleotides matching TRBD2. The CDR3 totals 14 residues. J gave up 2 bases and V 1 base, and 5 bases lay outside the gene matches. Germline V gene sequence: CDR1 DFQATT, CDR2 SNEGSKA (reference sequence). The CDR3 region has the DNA TGCAGTGCTAGAGGGGCGGGAGCGGCCTACGAGCAGTACTTC. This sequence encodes CSARGAGAAYEQYF.

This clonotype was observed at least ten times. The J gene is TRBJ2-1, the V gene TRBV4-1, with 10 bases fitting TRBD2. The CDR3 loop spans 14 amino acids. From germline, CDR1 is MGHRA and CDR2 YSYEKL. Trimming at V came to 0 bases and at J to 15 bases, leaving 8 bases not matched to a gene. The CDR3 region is CASSQDPSGGSGFF. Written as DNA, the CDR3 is TGCGCCAGCAGCCAAGACCCTAGCGGGGGCTCCGGGTTCTTC.

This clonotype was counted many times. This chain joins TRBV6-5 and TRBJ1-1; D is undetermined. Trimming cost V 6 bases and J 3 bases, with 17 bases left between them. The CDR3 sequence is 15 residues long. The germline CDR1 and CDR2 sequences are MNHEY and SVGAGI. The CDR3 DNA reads TGTGCCAGCAGCTCCACTCTCCACGTCGACACTGAAGCTTTCTTT. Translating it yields CASSSTLHVDTEAFF.

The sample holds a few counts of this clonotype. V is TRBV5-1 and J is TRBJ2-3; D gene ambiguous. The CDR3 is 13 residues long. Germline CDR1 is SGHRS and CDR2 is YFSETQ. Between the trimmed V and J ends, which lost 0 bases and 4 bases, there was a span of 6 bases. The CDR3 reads CASSLDRPDTQYF. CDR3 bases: TGCGCCAGCAGCTTGGACAGACCAGATACGCAGTATTTT.

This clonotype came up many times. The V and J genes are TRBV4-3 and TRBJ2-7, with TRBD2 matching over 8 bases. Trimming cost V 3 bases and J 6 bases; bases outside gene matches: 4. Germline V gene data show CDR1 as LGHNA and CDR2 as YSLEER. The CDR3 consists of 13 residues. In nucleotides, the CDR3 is TGCGCCAGCAGCCAGACGACTAGCGCCGAGCAGTACTTC. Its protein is CASSQTTSAEQYF.

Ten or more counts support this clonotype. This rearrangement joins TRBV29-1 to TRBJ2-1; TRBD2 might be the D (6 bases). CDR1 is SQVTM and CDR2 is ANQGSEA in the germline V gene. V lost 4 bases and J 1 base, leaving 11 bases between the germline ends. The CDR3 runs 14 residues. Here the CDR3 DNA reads TGCAGCGTTGCCCCCCGGGGGTCCTACAATGAGCAGTTCTTC. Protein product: CSVAPRGSYNEQFF.

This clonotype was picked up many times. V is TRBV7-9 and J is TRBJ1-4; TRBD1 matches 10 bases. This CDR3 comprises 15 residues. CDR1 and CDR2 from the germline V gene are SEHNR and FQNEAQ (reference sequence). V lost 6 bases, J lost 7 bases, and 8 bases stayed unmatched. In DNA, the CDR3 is TGTGCCAGCAGGACAGAGGGGACAGGGGTTGAAAAACTGTTTTTT. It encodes CASRTEGTGVEKLFF.

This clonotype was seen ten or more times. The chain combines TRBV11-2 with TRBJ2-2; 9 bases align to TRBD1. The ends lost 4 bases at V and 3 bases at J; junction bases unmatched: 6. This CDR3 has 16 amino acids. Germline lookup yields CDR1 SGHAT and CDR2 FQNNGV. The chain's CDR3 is CASSSPGTGYTGELFF. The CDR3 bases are TGTGCCAGCAGCTCACCGGGGACAGGGTACACCGGGGAGCTGTTTTTT. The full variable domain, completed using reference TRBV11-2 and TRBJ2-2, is EAGVAQSPRYKIIEKRQSVAFWCNPISGHATLYWYQQILGQGPKLLIQFQNNGVVDDSQLPKDRFSAERLKGVDSTLKIQPAKLEDSAVYLCASSSPGTGYTGELFFGEGSRLTVL.

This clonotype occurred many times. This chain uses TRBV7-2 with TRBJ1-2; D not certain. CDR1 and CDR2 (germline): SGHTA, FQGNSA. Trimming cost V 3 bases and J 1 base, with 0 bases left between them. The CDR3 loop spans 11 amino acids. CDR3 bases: TGTGCCAGCAGCTTTAACTATGGCTACACCTTC. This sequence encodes CASSFNYGYTF.

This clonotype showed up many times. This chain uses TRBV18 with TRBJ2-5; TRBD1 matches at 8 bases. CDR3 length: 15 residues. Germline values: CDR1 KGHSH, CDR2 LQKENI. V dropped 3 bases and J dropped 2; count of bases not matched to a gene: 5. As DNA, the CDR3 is TGTGCCAGCTCACCGGATACAGGGGGGCAAGAGACCCAGTACTTC. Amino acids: CASSPDTGGQETQYF.

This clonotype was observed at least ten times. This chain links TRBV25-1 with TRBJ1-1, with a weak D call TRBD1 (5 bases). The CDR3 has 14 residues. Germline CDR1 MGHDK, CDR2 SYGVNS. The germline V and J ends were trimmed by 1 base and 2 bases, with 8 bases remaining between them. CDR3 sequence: CASSEWGQNTEAFF. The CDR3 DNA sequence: TGTGCCAGCAGTGAATGGGGCCAAAACACTGAAGCTTTCTTT.

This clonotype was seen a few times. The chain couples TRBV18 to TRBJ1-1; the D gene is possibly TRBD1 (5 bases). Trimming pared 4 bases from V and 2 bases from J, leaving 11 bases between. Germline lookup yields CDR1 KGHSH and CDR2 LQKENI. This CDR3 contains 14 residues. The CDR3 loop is CASSQGGANTEAFF. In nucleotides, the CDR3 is TGTGCCAGCTCACAGGGTGGGGCCAACACTGAAGCTTTCTTT.

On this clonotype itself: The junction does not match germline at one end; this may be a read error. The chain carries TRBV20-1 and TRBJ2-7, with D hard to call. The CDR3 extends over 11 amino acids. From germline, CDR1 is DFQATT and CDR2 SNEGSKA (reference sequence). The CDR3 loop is CSVRLGYEQYF. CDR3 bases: TGCAGTGTTAGACTTGGCTACGAGCAGTACTTC.

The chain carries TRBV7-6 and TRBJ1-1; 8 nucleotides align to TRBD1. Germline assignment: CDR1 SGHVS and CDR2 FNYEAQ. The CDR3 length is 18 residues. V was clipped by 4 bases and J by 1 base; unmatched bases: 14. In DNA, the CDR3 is TGTGCCAGCAGCTCTACTCCCAGCCGTGACAGGGGGAACACTGAAGCTTTCTTT. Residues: CASSSTPSRDRGNTEAFF.

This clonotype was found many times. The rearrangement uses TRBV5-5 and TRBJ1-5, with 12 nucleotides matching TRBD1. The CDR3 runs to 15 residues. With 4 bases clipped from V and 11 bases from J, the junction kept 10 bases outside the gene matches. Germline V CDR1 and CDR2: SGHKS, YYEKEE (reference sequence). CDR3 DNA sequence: TGTGCCAGCAGCCCCCGGGACAGGGGGCCGGGGGCCCAGCATTTT. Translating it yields CASSPRDRGPGAQHF.

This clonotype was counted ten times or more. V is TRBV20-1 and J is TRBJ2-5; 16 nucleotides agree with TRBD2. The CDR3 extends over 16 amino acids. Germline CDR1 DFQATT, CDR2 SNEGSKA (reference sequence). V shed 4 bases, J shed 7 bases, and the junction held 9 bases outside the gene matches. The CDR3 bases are TGCAGTGCTATGGGACTAGCGGGGGGGTTCCCGGGGACCCAGTACTTC. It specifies CSAMGLAGGFPGTQYF.

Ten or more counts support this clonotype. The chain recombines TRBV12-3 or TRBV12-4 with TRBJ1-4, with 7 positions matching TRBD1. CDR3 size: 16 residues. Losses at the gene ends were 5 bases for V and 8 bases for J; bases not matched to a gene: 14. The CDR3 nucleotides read TGTGCCAGCAGTCCCGGGACAGCCGGAAGATGGGAAAAACTGTTTTTT. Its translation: CASSPGTAGRWEKLFF.